The 18 T cell receptor beta chains below were found in one sample sequenced in a study of cytomegalovirus exposure and HLA in healthy donors. The study ran its PCR with 60 Vbeta and 13 Jbeta primers. Repertoires were generated with immunoSEQ multiplex PCR, while TCRdb's copy carries only in-frame clones and drops some. The table shows tens of thousands of clones, with about 80% occurring only once. Specimen: PBMCs. The receptors were sampled from a man aged 45 to 65 in good health and CMV-seropositive.

The chain links TRBV27 to TRBJ1-2; TRBD1 agrees at 7 bases. In germline, CDR1 is MNHEY, CDR2 SMNVEV (reference sequence). J was trimmed by 2 bases and V by 6 bases; bases with no gene match: 12. This CDR3 region has 16 residues. The DNA for the CDR3 is TGTGCCAGCAGCCCTTGGGGAACGGGACAGAACTATGGCTACACCTTC. The encoded protein is CASSPWGTGQNYGYTF.

This rearrangement joins TRBV6-5 to TRBJ1-3; maybe TRBD1 (5 bases). This CDR3 spans 15 amino acids. From germline, CDR1 is MNHEY and CDR2 SVGAGI. V lost 4 bases and J 3 bases, leaving 13 bases between the germline ends. DNA for the CDR3: TGTGCCAGCAGTTCCGCCGGGACTTTTGGAAACACCATATATTTT. Translated: CASSSAGTFGNTIYF.

CDR3 DNA: TGTGCCAGTAGGGGCCCCAGGGGCTATGAGCAGTTCTTC. It codes for CASRGPRGYEQFF. The rearrangement links TRBV19 to TRBJ2-1; D perhaps matches TRBD1 (6 bases). This CDR3 comprises 13 residues. V was trimmed by 6 bases and J by 8 bases, leaving 14 bases between them. CDR1 and CDR2 (germline): LNHDA, SQIVND (reference sequence). The full variable domain, with the rest looked up from reference TRBV19 and TRBJ2-1, is DGGITQSPKYLFRKEGQNVTLSCEQNLNHDAMYWYRQDPGQGLRLIYYSQIVNDFQKGDIAEGYSVSREKKESFPLTVTSAQKNPTAFYLCASRGPRGYEQFFGPGTRLTVL.

The rearrangement joins TRBV19 to TRBJ2-7, with 8 bases aligning to TRBD2. After removal of 4 bases from V and 2 bases from J, the junction contained 10 bases not matched to a gene. The CDR3 extends over 16 amino acids. Per the germline V gene, CDR1 is LNHDA and CDR2 is SQIVND (reference sequence). CDR3 DNA sequence: TGTGCCAGTAGTAGGGCCGGGACTAGTCTCCCCTACGAGCAGTACTTC. This sequence encodes CASSRAGTSLPYEQYF.

The CDR3: CASSLPGTPSSYEQYF. The CDR3 bases are TGTGCCAGCAGTTTACCCGGGACACCCAGCTCCTACGAGCAGTACTTC. The chain has TRBV28 and TRBJ2-7; perhaps TRBD1 as D (6 bases). The CDR3 spans 16 residues. The germline gives CDR1 MDHEN, CDR2 SYDVKM. Trimming cost V 2 bases and J 0 bases, with 14 bases left between them.

This clone showed up just a few times. J is TRBJ2-5 and V is TRBV5-1, with D perhaps TRBD2 (7 bases). This CDR3 contains 15 residues. Germline-derived CDR1 and CDR2 are SGHRS and YFSETQ. V was pared by 4 bases and J by 2 bases, with 15 bases between. CDR3 sequence reads: CASSVGGVTQETQYF. DNA for the CDR3: TGCGCCAGCAGCGTAGGGGGGGTTACACAAGAGACCCAGTACTTC.

The chain employs TRBV7-2 and TRBJ2-1; the match to TRBD2 covers 12 bases. The CDR3 loop spans 16 amino acids. Germline CDR1 reads SGHTA; CDR2 reads FQGNSA. Trimming removed 2 bases from V and 5 bases from J; junction bases left unmatched: 4. CDR3 sequence: CASSLQLAGGNNEQFF. The CDR3 nucleotides are TGTGCCAGCAGCTTACAACTAGCGGGGGGAAACAATGAGCAGTTCTTC.

J is TRBJ2-1 and V is TRBV19; 13 bases align to TRBD2. The CDR3 is 17 residues long. The trim removed 3 bases at V and 4 bases at J, leaving 6 bases unmatched. Germline V CDR1 and CDR2: LNHDA, SQIVND (reference sequence). The chain's CDR3 is CASSMGRTSGSYNEQFF. The CDR3 DNA reads as TGTGCCAGTAGTATGGGGCGGACTAGCGGGAGTTACAATGAGCAGTTCTTC.

The chain joins TRBV28 to TRBJ2-7; unclear D gene. Germline V gene sequence: CDR1 MDHEN, CDR2 SYDVKM. This CDR3 has 12 residues. Trimming shortened V by 7 bases and J by 0 bases, and 7 bases separated the two germline ends. CDR3 coding DNA: TGTGCCAGCACCCCGAGCTCCTACGAGCAGTACTTC. This translates into CASTPSSYEQYF.

V gene TRBV7-3 combines with J gene TRBJ1-3; tentatively, D is TRBD1 (5 bases). Trimming took 6 bases from V and 0 from J, leaving 12 bases between them. The germline V gene has CDR1 SGHTA and CDR2 FQGTGA. This CDR3 has 15 amino acids. The CDR3: CASSYGGGSGNTIYF. For the CDR3, the DNA is TGTGCCAGCAGTTATGGGGGGGGCTCTGGAAACACCATATATTTT.

The chain recombines TRBV19 with TRBJ1-3, with D possibly being TRBD1 (6 bases). V lost 5 bases, J lost 2 bases, and 10 bases lay in between. CDR3 size: 14 residues. Germline V gene sequence: CDR1 LNHDA, CDR2 SQIVND (reference sequence). CDR3 in amino acids: CASSFRDTGNTIYF. In nucleotides, the CDR3 is TGTGCCAGTAGTTTCCGGGACACTGGAAACACCATATATTTT.

With regard to this clone: Germline is not matched at one junction end, which may reflect a read error. The chain is built from TRBV6-5 and TRBJ1-2, with 8 nucleotides matching TRBD1. Germline lookup yields CDR1 MNHEY and CDR2 SVGAGI. This CDR3 contains 15 residues. CDR3 sequence reads: CASRETGDWNYGYIF. CDR3 DNA sequence: TGTGCCAGCAGAGAGACAGGGGACTGGAACTATGGCTACATCTTC.

The chain links TRBV5-6 to TRBJ1-5, with unresolved D. V was cut by 4 bases and J by 0 bases, with 14 bases left in between. The CDR3 loop spans 16 amino acids. Germline values: CDR1 SGHDT, CDR2 YYEEEE. The CDR3 is CASSVGRAYSNQPQHF. In DNA, the CDR3 is TGTGCCAGCAGCGTCGGGCGGGCCTATAGCAATCAGCCCCAGCATTTT.

V and J are TRBV7-9 and TRBJ1-3; D gene unclear. The length of the CDR3 is 13 residues. Germline assignment: CDR1 SEHNR and CDR2 FQNEAQ (reference sequence). V was cut by 0 bases and J by 4 bases, with 4 bases left in between. The CDR3 nucleotides are TGTGCCAGCAGCTTAGCCCAGGGAAACACCATATATTTT. Translated, it gives CASSLAQGNTIYF.

V usage is TRBV7-3 and J usage is TRBJ1-1, with a weak D call TRBD1 (5 bases). The germline V gene encodes CDR1 SGHTA and CDR2 FQGTGA. Trimming shortened V by 4 bases and J by 5 bases, and 17 bases separated the two germline ends. The CDR3 contains 15 residues. CDR3 DNA: TGTGCCAGCAGCTCTCAACCCACAGGTCGGACTGAAGCTTTCTTT. Protein: CASSSQPTGRTEAFF.

For this clone: Compared with germline, one end of the junction differs, possibly owing to a read error. This CDR3 is also generated by other DNA sequences in the sample. The V call is TRBV4-3, the J call TRBJ1-6; a possible D gene is TRBD1 (5 bases). The CDR3 spans 15 residues. Germline CDR1 LGHNA, CDR2 YSLEER. Here the CDR3 DNA reads TGCGCCAGCAGCCAAGATAGCGGGGCTAATTCCCCCCTCCACTTT. Encoded protein: CASSQDSGANSPLHF.

The chain joins TRBV19 to TRBJ2-7; TRBD1 matches at 10 bases. The V and J ends lost 5 bases and 4 bases, in that order; junction bases with no gene match: 5. CDR1 and CDR2 (germline): LNHDA, SQIVND (reference sequence). The length of the CDR3 is 14 residues. CDR3 bases: TGTGCCAGTAGTTCCCGGGACAGGGGATACGAGCAGTACTTC. This translates into CASSSRDRGYEQYF.

The V gene is TRBV30, the J gene TRBJ1-3; D is possibly TRBD1 (5 bases). Germline V gene data show CDR1 as GTSNPN and CDR2 as SVGIG (reference sequence). This CDR3 is 15 amino acids long. V was clipped by 2 bases and J by 1 base, with 12 bases between them. CDR3 residues: CAWSTGHGSGNTIYF. In DNA form, the CDR3 reads TGTGCCTGGAGTACAGGACACGGGTCTGGAAACACCATATATTTT.